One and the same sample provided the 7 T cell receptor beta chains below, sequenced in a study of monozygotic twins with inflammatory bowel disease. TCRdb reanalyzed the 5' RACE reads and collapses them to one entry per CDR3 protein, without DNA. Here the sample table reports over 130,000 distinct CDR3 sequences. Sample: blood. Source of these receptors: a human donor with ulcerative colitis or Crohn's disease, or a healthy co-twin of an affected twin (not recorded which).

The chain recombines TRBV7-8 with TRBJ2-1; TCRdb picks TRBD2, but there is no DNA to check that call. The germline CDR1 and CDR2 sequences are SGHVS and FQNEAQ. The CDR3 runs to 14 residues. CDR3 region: CASSSSGGAFEQFF. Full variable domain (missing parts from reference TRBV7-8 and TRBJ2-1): GAGVSQSPRYKVAKRGQDVALRCDPISGHVSLFWYQQALGQGPEFLTYFQNEAQLDKSGLPSDRFFAERPEGSVSTLKIQRTQQEDSAVYLCASSSSGGAFEQFFGPGTRLTVL.

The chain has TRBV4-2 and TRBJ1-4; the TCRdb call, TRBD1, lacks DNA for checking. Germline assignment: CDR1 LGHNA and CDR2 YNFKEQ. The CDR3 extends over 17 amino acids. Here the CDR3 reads CASSQGAQTGLNEKLFF.

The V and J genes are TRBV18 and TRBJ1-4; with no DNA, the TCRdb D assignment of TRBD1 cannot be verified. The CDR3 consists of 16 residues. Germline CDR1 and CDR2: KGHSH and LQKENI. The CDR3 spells CASSPTTGQINEKLFF.

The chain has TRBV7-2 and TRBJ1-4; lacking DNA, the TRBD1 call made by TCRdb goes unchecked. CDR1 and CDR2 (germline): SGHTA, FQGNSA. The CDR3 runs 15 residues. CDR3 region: CASSLGDSPNEKLFF.

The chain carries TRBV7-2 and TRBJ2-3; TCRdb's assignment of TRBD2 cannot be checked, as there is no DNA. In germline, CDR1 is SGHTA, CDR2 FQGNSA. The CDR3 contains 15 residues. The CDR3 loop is CASSRTSGGTDTQYF.

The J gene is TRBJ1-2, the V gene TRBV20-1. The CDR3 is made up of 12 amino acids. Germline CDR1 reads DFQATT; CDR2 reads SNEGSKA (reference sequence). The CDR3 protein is CSARDRLSGYTF.

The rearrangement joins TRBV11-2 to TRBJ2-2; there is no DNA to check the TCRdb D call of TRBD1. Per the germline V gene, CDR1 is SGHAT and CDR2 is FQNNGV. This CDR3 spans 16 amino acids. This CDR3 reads CASSLGGGTANGELFF.